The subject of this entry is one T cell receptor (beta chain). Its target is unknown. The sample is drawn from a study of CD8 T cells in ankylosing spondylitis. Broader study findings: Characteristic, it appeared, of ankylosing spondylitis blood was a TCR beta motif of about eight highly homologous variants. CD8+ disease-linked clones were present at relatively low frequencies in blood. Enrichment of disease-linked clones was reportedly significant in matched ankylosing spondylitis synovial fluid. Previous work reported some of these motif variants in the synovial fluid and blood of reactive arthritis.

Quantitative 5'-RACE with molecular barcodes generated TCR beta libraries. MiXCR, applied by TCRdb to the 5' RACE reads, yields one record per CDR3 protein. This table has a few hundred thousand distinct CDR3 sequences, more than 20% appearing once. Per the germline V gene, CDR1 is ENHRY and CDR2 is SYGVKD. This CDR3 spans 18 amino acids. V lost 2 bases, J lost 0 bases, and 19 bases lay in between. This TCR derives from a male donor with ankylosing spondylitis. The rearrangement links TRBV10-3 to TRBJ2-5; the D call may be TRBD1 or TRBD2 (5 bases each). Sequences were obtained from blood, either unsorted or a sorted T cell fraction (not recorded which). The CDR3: CAISEPQRSRGYQETQYF. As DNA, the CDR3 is TGTGCCATCAGTGAGCCCCAACGATCCCGGGGCTACCAAGAGACCCAGTACTTC.